This T cell receptor beta chain was documented in a study of Ad26.COV2.S vaccination and SARS-CoV-2 variants. CDR1 is SGHVS and CDR2 is FQNEAQ in the germline V gene. V dropped 0 bases and J dropped 7; count of bases not matched to a gene: 7. The CDR3 extends over 16 amino acids. Treatment given: 15 to 20 received Ad26.COV2.S at low or high dose, single or two shots; a few received placebo; per-sample allocation not given. Sample collection was performed on day 63 after the first vaccine or placebo injection. Some clones are missing from TCRdb's copy, which holds only in-frame ones; the method was immunoSEQ multiplex PCR. The sample shows hundreds of thousands of clones, less than 90% of them seen only once.

The V gene is TRBV7-8, the J gene TRBJ2-1; 9 bases line up with TRBD2. This TCR came from a person between 18 and 65 years old who received the Ad26.COV2.S COVID-19 vaccine or a placebo. The sample in question was peripheral blood, obtained in a trial of Ad26.COV2.S vaccine versus placebo. This CDR3 reads CASSLAGGGAPNEQFF. In DNA, the CDR3 is TGTGCCAGCAGCTTAGCTGGCGGGGGGGCCCCGAATGAGCAGTTCTTC.